This T cell receptor beta chain was sequenced for a study of vaccination effects on CD4 cells after COVID-19. Pools of viral peptides were used by the ViraFEST assay to expand antigen-specific CD4+ T cells ahead of sequencing. Having been cultured for around nine days, the cells underwent CD4+ T cell isolation. All study participants received two doses of BNT162b2 or mRNA-1273 vaccine. The study found no prior SARS-CoV-2 infection in the vaccine recipients, who tested negative for nucleocapsid antibodies. PBMC were cultured at roughly 2 million per well with about 9 IU/ml IL-2 and 9 to 10 ug/ml peptides. Germline V lookup: CDR1 GTSNPN, CDR2 SVGIG (reference sequence). The CDR3 loop spans 13 amino acids. V dropped 3 bases and J dropped 4 bases, with 12 bases sitting between them. Sequencing was performed with immunoSEQ multiplex PCR; in TCRdb, only in-frame clones are kept and a portion is missing. In the table there are 27,000 or so clones, about 83% of which are singletons.

A remark on this clone: Its antigen is as yet unknown.

Here the sequenced sample was CD4+ T cells from PBMCs cultured with HCoV-NL63 spike peptides, taken after COVID-19 vaccination. The chain carries TRBV30 and TRBJ2-5; TRBD1 is a possible D gene (5 bases). The sequence derives from a human donor who received a COVID-19 vaccine. Some clones in this sample may be carry-over from other donors' samples. The CDR3 spells CAWSRVGAETQYF. The CDR3 DNA is TGTGCCTGGAGCAGGGTAGGGGCAGAGACCCAGTACTTC.